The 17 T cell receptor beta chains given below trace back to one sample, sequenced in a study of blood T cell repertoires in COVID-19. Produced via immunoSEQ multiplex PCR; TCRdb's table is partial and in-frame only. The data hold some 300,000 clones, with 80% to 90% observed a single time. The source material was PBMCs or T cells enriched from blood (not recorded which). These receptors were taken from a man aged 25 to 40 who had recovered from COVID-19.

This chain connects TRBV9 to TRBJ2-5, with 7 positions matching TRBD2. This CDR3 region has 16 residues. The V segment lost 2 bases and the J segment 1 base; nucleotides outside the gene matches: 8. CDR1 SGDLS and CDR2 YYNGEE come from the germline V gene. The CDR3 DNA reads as TGTGCCAGCAGCGTTGGGGCTAGCGGTATCCAAGAGACCCAGTACTTC. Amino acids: CASSVGASGIQETQYF.

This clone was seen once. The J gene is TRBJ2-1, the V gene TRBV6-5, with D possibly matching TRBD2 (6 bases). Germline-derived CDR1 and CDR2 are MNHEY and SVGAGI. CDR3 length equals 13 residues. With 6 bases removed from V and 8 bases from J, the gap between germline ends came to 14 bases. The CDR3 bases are TGTGCCAGCAGCGGGACCTGGAGGGATGAGCAGTTCTTC. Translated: CASSGTWRDEQFF.

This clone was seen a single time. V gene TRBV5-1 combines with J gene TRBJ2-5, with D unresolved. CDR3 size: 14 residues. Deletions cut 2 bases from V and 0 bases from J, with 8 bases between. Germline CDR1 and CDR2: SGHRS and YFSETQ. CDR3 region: CASSFIGYQETQYF. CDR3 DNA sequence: TGCGCCAGCAGCTTCATCGGGTACCAAGAGACCCAGTACTTC.

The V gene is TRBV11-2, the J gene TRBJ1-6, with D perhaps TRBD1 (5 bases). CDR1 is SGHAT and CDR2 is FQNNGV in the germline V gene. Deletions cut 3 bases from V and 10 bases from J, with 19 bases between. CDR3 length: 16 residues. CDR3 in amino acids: CASSFGRPRGGSPLHF. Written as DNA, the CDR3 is TGTGCCAGCAGCTTCGGACGGCCTAGGGGTGGGTCACCCCTCCACTTT.

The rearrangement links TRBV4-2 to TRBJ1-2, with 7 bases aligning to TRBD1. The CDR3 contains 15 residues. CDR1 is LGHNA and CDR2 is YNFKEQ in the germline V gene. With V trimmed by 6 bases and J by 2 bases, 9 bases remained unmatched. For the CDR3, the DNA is TGTGCCAGCAGTAGCGCCCGGGACAGCAACTATGGCTACACCTTC. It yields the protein CASSSARDSNYGYTF.

CDR3 amino acids: CASSLGGPSTDTQYF. In nucleotides, the CDR3 is TGTGCCAGCAGCTTGGGGGGGCCTAGCACAGATACGCAGTATTTT. The rearrangement links TRBV5-4 to TRBJ2-3; D is possibly TRBD1 (6 bases). There are 15 residues in the CDR3. V dropped 0 bases and J dropped 0 bases, with 8 bases sitting between them. From germline, CDR1 is SGHNT and CDR2 YYREEE (reference sequence).

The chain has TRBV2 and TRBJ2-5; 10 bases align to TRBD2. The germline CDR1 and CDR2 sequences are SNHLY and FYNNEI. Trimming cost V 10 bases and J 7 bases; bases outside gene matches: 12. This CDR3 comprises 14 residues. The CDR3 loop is CANDQREGLGTQYF. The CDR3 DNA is TGTGCCAACGATCAGCGGGAGGGCCTGGGGACCCAGTACTTC.

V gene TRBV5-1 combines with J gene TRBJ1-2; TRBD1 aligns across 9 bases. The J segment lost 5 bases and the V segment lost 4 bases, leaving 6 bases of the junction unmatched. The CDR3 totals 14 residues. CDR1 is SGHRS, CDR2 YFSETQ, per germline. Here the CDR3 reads CASSAGTGQYGYTF. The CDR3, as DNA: TGCGCCAGCAGCGCCGGGACAGGGCAATATGGCTACACCTTC.

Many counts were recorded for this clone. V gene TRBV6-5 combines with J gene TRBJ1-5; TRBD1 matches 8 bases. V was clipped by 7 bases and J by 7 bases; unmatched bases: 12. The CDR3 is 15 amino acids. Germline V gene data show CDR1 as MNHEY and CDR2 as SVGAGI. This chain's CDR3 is CASTGGQGEVQPQHF. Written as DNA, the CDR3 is TGTGCCAGCACCGGAGGACAGGGCGAGGTGCAGCCCCAGCATTTT.

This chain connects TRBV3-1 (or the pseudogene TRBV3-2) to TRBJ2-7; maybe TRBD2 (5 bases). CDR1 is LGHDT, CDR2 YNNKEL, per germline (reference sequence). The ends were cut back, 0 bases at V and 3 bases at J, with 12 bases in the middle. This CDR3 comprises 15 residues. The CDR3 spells CASSQEGGLNYEQYF. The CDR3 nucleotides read TGTGCCAGCAGCCAAGAAGGAGGACTGAACTACGAGCAGTACTTC.

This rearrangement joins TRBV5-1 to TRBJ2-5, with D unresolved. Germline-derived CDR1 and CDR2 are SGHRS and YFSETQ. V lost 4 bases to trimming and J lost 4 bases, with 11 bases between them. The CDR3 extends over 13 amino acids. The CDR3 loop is CASSTTDRETQYF. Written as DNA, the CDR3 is TGCGCCAGCAGCACTACTGATCGAGAGACCCAGTACTTC.

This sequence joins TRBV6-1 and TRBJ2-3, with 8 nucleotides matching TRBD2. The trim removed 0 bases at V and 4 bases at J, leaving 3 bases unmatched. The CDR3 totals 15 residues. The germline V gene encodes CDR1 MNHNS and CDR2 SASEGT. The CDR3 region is CASSEAAGRADTQYF. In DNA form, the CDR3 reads TGTGCCAGCAGTGAAGCAGCCGGGAGGGCAGATACGCAGTATTTT.

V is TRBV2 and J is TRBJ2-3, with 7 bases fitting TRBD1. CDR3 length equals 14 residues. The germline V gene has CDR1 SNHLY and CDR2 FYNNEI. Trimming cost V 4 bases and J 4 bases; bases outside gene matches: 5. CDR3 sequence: CASSGQGFSDTQYF. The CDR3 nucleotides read TGTGCCAGCAGTGGACAGGGATTCTCAGATACGCAGTATTTT.

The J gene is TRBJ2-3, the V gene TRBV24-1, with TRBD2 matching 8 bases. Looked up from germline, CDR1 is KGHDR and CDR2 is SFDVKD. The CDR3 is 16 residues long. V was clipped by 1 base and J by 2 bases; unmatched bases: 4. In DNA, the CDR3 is TGTGCCACCAGTGATTTTCGGGGGGGCACCACAGATACGCAGTATTTT. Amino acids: CATSDFRGGTTDTQYF.

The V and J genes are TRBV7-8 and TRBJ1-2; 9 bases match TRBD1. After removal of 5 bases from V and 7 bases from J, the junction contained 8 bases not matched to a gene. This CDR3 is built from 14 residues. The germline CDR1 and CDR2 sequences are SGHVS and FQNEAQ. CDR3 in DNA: TGTGCCAGCAGCCCTACAGGGGGCTTTGGTGGCTACACCTTC. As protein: CASSPTGGFGGYTF.

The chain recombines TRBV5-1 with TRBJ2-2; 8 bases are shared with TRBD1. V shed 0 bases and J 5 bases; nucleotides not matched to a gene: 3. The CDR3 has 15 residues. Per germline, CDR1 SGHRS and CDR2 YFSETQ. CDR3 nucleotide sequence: TGCGCCAGCAGCTTGGCAGGGGGCGGAACCGGGGAGCTGTTTTTT. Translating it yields CASSLAGGGTGELFF.

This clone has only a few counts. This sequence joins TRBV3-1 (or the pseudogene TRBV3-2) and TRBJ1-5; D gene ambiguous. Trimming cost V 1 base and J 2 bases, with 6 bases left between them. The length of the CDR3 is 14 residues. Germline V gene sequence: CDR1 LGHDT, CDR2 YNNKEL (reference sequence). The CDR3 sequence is CASSQVGRNQPQHF. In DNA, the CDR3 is TGTGCCAGCAGCCAAGTGGGCCGCAATCAGCCCCAGCATTTT.